The 32 T cell receptor beta chains below were found in one sample sequenced in a study of beta chain features in type 1 diabetes. The sequenced template was cDNA made from the entire isolated RNA. Sequencing used immunoSEQ multiplex PCR; TCRdb keeps in-frame clones, though not all of them. The repertoire holds about 620,000 clones, with around 15% as singletons. The sequenced sample consisted of naive CD4+ T cells from blood. The receptors derive from a man younger than 35 in good health.

The chain links TRBV7-9 to TRBJ1-4; D is unclear. Germline V gene data show CDR1 as SEHNR and CDR2 as FQNEAQ (reference sequence). This CDR3 is built from 15 residues. Trimming pared 1 base from V and 2 bases from J, leaving 8 bases between. The CDR3 loop reads CASSLGVQTNEKLFF. The CDR3 region has the DNA TGTGCCAGCAGCTTAGGAGTTCAGACTAATGAAAAACTGTTTTTT.

The CDR3 DNA follows: TGCGCCAGCAGCCCCTCCCTAGCCACACGACGCCACGAGCAGTACTTC. Translation: CASSPSLATRRHEQYF. The rearrangement uses TRBV5-1 and TRBJ2-7, with a tentative D call TRBD2 (5 bases). The germline V gene encodes CDR1 SGHRS and CDR2 YFSETQ. This CDR3 has 16 amino acids. Trimming removed 4 bases from V and 5 bases from J, with 22 bases in between.

There are a few counts of this clone. The CDR3, as DNA: TGTGCCAGCAGCTTAAATATTGCAGGGAGTACAGATACGCAGTATTTT. Its protein product is CASSLNIAGSTDTQYF. The chain carries TRBV7-9 and TRBJ2-3; D is possibly TRBD1 or TRBD2 (5 bases each). CDR3 size: 16 residues. Per the germline V gene, CDR1 is SEHNR and CDR2 is FQNEAQ (reference sequence). Trimming removed 2 bases from V and 3 bases from J, with 15 bases in between.

This clone was detected a few times. V is TRBV5-6 and J is TRBJ2-4, with 8 bases lining up with TRBD1. The CDR3 spans 17 residues. Losses at the gene ends were 4 bases for V and 1 base for J; bases not matched to a gene: 10. From germline, CDR1 is SGHDT and CDR2 YYEEEE. The CDR3 loop is CASSLLRQGAAKNIQYF. DNA of the CDR3: TGTGCCAGCAGCCTGCTCCGGCAGGGGGCTGCCAAAAACATTCAGTACTTC.

This clone was seen only a few times. This rearrangement joins TRBV12-5 to TRBJ2-5, with TRBD1 identical over 7 bases. The CDR3 spans 15 residues. The germline V gene has CDR1 LGHNT and CDR2 FRNRAP. Trimming removed 5 bases from V and 1 base from J; junction bases left unmatched: 7. The CDR3, as DNA: TGTGCTAGTGGTCCTGGACAGGTCTTCCAAGAGACCCAGTACTTC. Translated, it gives CASGPGQVFQETQYF.

In this sample, this clone turned up a few times. The V gene is TRBV4-3, the J gene TRBJ2-7; no clear D. CDR1 LGHNA and CDR2 YSLEER come from the germline V gene. CDR3 length: 13 amino acids. V was clipped by 1 base and J by 0 bases, with 4 bases between them. CDR3 residues: CASSQASSYEQYF. The CDR3 bases are TGCGCCAGCAGCCAAGCGTCCTCCTACGAGCAGTACTTC.

This clone was observed a handful of times. The genes are TRBV10-3 and TRBJ1-3; D is unclear. V was trimmed by 4 bases and J by 0 bases, leaving 10 bases between them. Germline values: CDR1 ENHRY, CDR2 SYGVKD. The CDR3 is made up of 15 amino acids. For the CDR3, the DNA is TGTGCCATCAGTGGACAACGAACCTCTGGAAACACCATATATTTT. Protein: CAISGQRTSGNTIYF.

The chain joins TRBV27 to TRBJ2-5; no clear D. Trimming left V 4 bases short and J 1 base short, with 10 bases between. Per germline, CDR1 MNHEY and CDR2 SMNVEV (reference sequence). The CDR3 sequence is 14 residues long. The CDR3 loop reads CASSSRPTQETQYF. The CDR3 coding sequence is TGTGCCAGCAGTTCCAGACCCACCCAAGAGACCCAGTACTTC.

This clone was found a few times. V and J are TRBV7-2 and TRBJ2-2; 10 nucleotides line up with TRBD1. This CDR3 spans 16 amino acids. Trimming took 2 bases from V and 5 from J; bases not matched to a gene: 5. Germline CDR1 is SGHTA and CDR2 is FQGNSA. CDR3 amino acids: CASSLMGQGITGELFF. CDR3 DNA sequence: TGTGCCAGCAGCTTAATGGGACAGGGGATAACCGGGGAGCTGTTTTTT.

This sequence joins TRBV27 and TRBJ1-1; D not certain. Trimming took 4 bases from V and 7 from J, leaving 22 bases between them. CDR3 length: 16 residues. CDR1 is MNHEY, CDR2 SMNVEV, per germline (reference sequence). CDR3 coding DNA: TGTGCCAGCAGTTCCCCCAGGACGGCTGGGATTGGTGAAGCTTTCTTT. This sequence encodes CASSSPRTAGIGEAFF.

This clone has more than one count but fewer than ten. This sequence joins TRBV11-2 and TRBJ1-3; D unclear. This CDR3 has 20 amino acids. The germline V gene encodes CDR1 SGHAT and CDR2 FQNNGV. Trimming removed 0 bases from V and 2 bases from J, with 23 bases in between. This CDR3 is CASSLDSPVLWSLAGNTIYF. The CDR3 DNA is TGTGCCAGCAGCTTAGACAGTCCCGTGCTCTGGTCCTTGGCTGGAAACACCATATATTTT.

V usage is TRBV11-2 and J usage is TRBJ2-2, with D maybe TRBD1 (6 bases). The germline V gene encodes CDR1 SGHAT and CDR2 FQNNGV. V was clipped by 5 bases and J by 3 bases, with 13 bases between them. This CDR3 comprises 15 residues. CDR3 in amino acids: CASSLSNRDTGELFF. CDR3 nucleotides: TGTGCCAGCAGCCTTAGTAACAGGGACACCGGGGAGCTGTTTTTT.

This clone was seen a handful of times. The V call is TRBV5-4, the J call TRBJ1-4, with TRBD1 matching 10 bases. V was pared by 4 bases and J by 8 bases, with 5 bases of the junction left unmatched. Germline V gives CDR1 SGHNT, CDR2 YYREEE (reference sequence). The CDR3 is 14 amino acids. The CDR3 is CASSPGQGREKLFF. The CDR3 DNA sequence: TGTGCCAGCAGCCCGGGACAGGGGCGAGAAAAACTGTTTTTT.

The chain joins TRBV7-2 to TRBJ2-1, with TRBD2 identical over 16 bases. Trimming removed 5 bases from V and 7 bases from J; junction bases left unmatched: 8. CDR3 length: 17 amino acids. Germline CDR1 is SGHTA and CDR2 is FQGNSA. The CDR3 spells CASSPPGLAGGLNEQFF. DNA for the CDR3: TGTGCCAGCAGCCCCCCGGGACTAGCGGGGGGGCTAAATGAGCAGTTCTTC.

The chain uses TRBV29-1 and TRBJ1-2; TRBD1 aligns across 7 bases. Germline trimming cut 8 bases from V and 2 bases from J; bases unmatched to any gene: 2. This CDR3 comprises 11 residues. Germline V gene sequence: CDR1 SQVTM, CDR2 ANQGSEA. The CDR3 loop reads CSSTGNYGYTF. The DNA for the CDR3 is TGCAGCTCGACAGGGAACTATGGCTACACCTTC. The complete variable domain, with remaining parts taken from reference TRBV29-1 and TRBJ1-2, reads SAVISQKPSRDICQRGTSLTIQCQVDSQVTMMFWYRQQPGQSLTLIATANQGSEATYESGFVIDKFPISRPNLTFSTLTVSNMSPEDSSIYLCSSTGNYGYTFGSGTRLTVV.

This chain links TRBV7-2 with TRBJ2-2; no clear D gene. V lost 1 base, J lost 4 bases, and 7 bases lay in between. CDR1 and CDR2 (germline): SGHTA, FQGNSA. This CDR3 spans 14 amino acids. CDR3 in amino acids: CASSLGLRTGELFF. DNA for the CDR3: TGTGCCAGCAGCTTAGGACTCCGCACCGGGGAGCTGTTTTTT.

The chain is built from TRBV4-1 and TRBJ2-3; 8 bases fit TRBD2. Germline CDR1 is MGHRA and CDR2 is YSYEKL. V dropped 3 bases and J dropped 14; count of bases not matched to a gene: 13. This CDR3 has 14 residues. The CDR3 spells CASSQDPFGGRTYF. Here the CDR3 DNA reads TGCGCCAGCAGCCAGGACCCGTTTGGCGGGAGGACGTATTTT.

This clone came up a few times. Other DNA variants within this sample encode the same CDR3. The chain couples TRBV7-2 to TRBJ1-1; D not resolved. The germline CDR1 and CDR2 sequences are SGHTA and FQGNSA. The CDR3 consists of 13 residues. Trimming took 2 bases from V and 1 from J, leaving 5 bases between them. The CDR3 spells CASSLQRNTEAFF. Here the CDR3 DNA reads TGTGCCAGCAGCTTACAGAGGAACACTGAAGCTTTCTTT.

The V call is TRBV5-6, the J call TRBJ2-5; 11 nucleotides match TRBD2. The CDR3 has 14 amino acids. Germline CDR1 reads SGHDT; CDR2 reads YYEEEE. V was pared by 2 bases and J by 9 bases, with 6 bases of the junction left unmatched. This CDR3 is CASSFSPSGRSQYF. The CDR3, as DNA: TGTGCCAGCAGCTTTTCTCCTAGCGGGAGGTCCCAGTACTTC.

The chain joins TRBV7-8 to TRBJ2-5; 10 bases match TRBD2. J was trimmed by 5 bases and V by 1 base; bases with no gene match: 19. CDR1 is SGHVS and CDR2 is FQNEAQ in the germline V gene. CDR3 length: 20 residues. CDR3 DNA: TGTGCCAGCAGCTTAGACTTCGTTGTCCAGCGGGGGGGCCGCATGGAGACCCAGTACTTC. Translating it yields CASSLDFVVQRGGRMETQYF.

This clone has just a few counts. V gene TRBV29-1 combines with J gene TRBJ1-1; D not certain. CDR3 length equals 11 residues. Trimming pared 7 bases from V and 7 bases from J, leaving 13 bases between. CDR1 and CDR2 (germline): SQVTM, ANQGSEA. CDR3 in DNA: TGCAGCGGGGCCCTGCTAAATGAAGCTTTCTTT. It encodes CSGALLNEAFF.

The V and J genes are TRBV7-3 and TRBJ1-1, with D perhaps TRBD1 (6 bases). Germline assignment: CDR1 SGHTA and CDR2 FQGTGA. Deletions cut 5 bases from V and 9 bases from J, with 16 bases between. The CDR3 has 13 amino acids. The CDR3 coding sequence is TGTGCCAGCAGCCCGGACAGAATCATAAAAGCTTTCTTT. The encoded protein is CASSPDRIIKAFF.

This clone was observed a handful of times. CDR3 bases: TGTGCCAGCAGCCCCCGGGCGGGGGGCCGCACAGATACGCAGTATTTT. This codes for CASSPRAGGRTDTQYF. V is TRBV14 and J is TRBJ2-3; 8 nucleotides align to TRBD2. Germline assignment: CDR1 SGHDN and CDR2 FVKESK. The CDR3 spans 16 residues. With V trimmed by 4 bases and J by 1 base, 7 bases remained unmatched. The full variable domain, with the rest looked up from reference TRBV14 and TRBJ2-3, is EAGVTQFPSHSVIEKGQTVTLRCDPISGHDNLYWYRRVMGKEIKFLLHFVKESKQDESGMPNNRFLAERTGGTYSTLKVQPAELEDSGVYFCASSPRAGGRTDTQYFGPGTRLTVL.

The V gene is TRBV6-6, the J gene TRBJ1-1; D ambiguous. The CDR3 loop spans 13 amino acids. The V gene's germline CDR1 is MNHNY and CDR2 SVGAGI (reference sequence). Between the trimmed V and J ends, which lost 2 bases and 5 bases, there was a span of 9 bases. CDR3 sequence (DNA): TGTGCCAGCAGTTACCGAGAGGTTACTGAAGCTTTCTTT. It encodes CASSYREVTEAFF.

This sequence joins TRBV7-3 and TRBJ2-2; 10 bases line up with TRBD2. The CDR3 has 17 residues. The ends lost 2 bases at V and 5 bases at J; junction bases unmatched: 8. CDR1 is SGHTA, CDR2 FQGTGA, per germline. CDR3 amino acids: CASSLPGLAGDTGELFF. The CDR3 nucleotides are TGTGCCAGCAGCTTACCTGGCCTAGCGGGAGATACCGGGGAGCTGTTTTTT.

The sample holds a few counts of this clone. This CDR3 is CANAGTAYEQYF. In nucleotides, the CDR3 is TGTGCCAACGCCGGGACAGCTTACGAGCAGTACTTC. The V gene is TRBV10-3, the J gene TRBJ2-7, with TRBD1 matching 7 bases. V trimming: 10 bases; J trimming: 4 bases; junction bases outside the gene matches: 7. The CDR3 contains 12 residues. Germline V gene sequence: CDR1 ENHRY, CDR2 SYGVKD.

The chain is built from TRBV28 and TRBJ2-1; D possibly corresponds to TRBD1 (6 bases). CDR1 and CDR2 (germline): MDHEN, SYDVKM. V was shortened by 5 bases and J by 6 bases, with 11 bases between the two germline ends. The CDR3 extends over 13 amino acids. The CDR3, as DNA: TGTGCCAGCAGTCTTCCAGGGGCCAATGAGCAGTTCTTC. It codes for CASSLPGANEQFF.

The rearrangement uses TRBV28 and TRBJ2-3; TRBD2 agrees at 11 bases. The length of the CDR3 is 16 residues. Germline values: CDR1 MDHEN, CDR2 SYDVKM. Germline trimming cut 6 bases from V and 3 bases from J; bases unmatched to any gene: 8. Here the CDR3 reads CASSLAASGRTDTQYF. In nucleotides, the CDR3 is TGTGCCAGCAGCCTAGCCGCTAGCGGGAGGACAGATACGCAGTATTTT.

The rearrangement uses TRBV18 and TRBJ2-1; 9 bases are shared with TRBD1. Trimming took 8 bases from V and 7 from J; bases not matched to a gene: 9. The length of the CDR3 is 14 residues. CDR1 KGHSH and CDR2 LQKENI come from the germline V gene. CDR3 amino acids: CASATGGGGNEQFF. In DNA, the CDR3 is TGTGCCAGCGCAACAGGGGGCGGTGGTAATGAGCAGTTCTTC.

This clone was detected only a few times. The chain is built from TRBV28 and TRBJ2-7, with unresolved D. V lost 6 bases to trimming and J lost 9 bases, with 15 bases between them. Germline V gives CDR1 MDHEN, CDR2 SYDVKM. The CDR3 covers 12 residues. The CDR3 sequence is CASSQPPYRQYF. The CDR3 bases are TGTGCCAGCAGCCAGCCTCCGTATAGGCAGTACTTC.

This clone appeared a few times. The CDR3 loop reads CASRVTGELFF. CDR3 DNA sequence: TGTGCCAGCAGAGTAACCGGGGAGCTGTTTTTT. J is TRBJ2-2 and V is TRBV28; D is unresolved. V shed 6 bases and J shed 5 bases, with 4 bases lying between them. Germline lookup yields CDR1 MDHEN and CDR2 SYDVKM. This CDR3 has 11 residues.

This clone showed up many times. In DNA form, the CDR3 reads TGTGCCAGCAGCCAAGTCCACAACTCTGGAAACACCATATATTTT. As protein: CASSQVHNSGNTIYF. The chain carries TRBV14 and TRBJ1-3, with unresolved D. The V gene lost 1 base and the J gene lost 0 bases, with 7 bases spanning the gap. The CDR3 contains 15 residues. Per the germline V gene, CDR1 is SGHDN and CDR2 is FVKESK.